This T cell receptor beta chain was sequenced in a study of blood T cell repertoires in COVID-19. At the level of the study: Italy, Spain and the United States were the sources of the convalescent and acute COVID-19 samples. T cells, B-cell-depleted T cells, or PBMCs supplied cDNA or gDNA.

The V gene lost 3 bases and the J gene lost 2 bases, with 10 bases spanning the gap. Per germline, CDR1 SGHAT and CDR2 FQNNGV. The CDR3 length is 14 residues. As handled by the study authors: The authors estimated nucleated cell counts from reference gene primer amplification. Profiling relied on immunoSEQ multiplex PCR, and the TCRdb table lists in-frame clones only, not all of them. The D gene and trimming were derived from the DNA, and the V and J assignments and clone size from that table. This sample has fewer than 200,000 clones, with about 85% found just once. J is TRBJ1-2 and V is TRBV11-2; D gene uncertain. Sample: peripheral blood. The clonotype originates from a middle-aged man with acute or convalescent COVID-19. CDR3 sequence reads: CASSFSSSNYGYTF. CDR3 nucleotides: TGTGCCAGCAGCTTTTCGAGTAGCAACTATGGCTACACCTTC.